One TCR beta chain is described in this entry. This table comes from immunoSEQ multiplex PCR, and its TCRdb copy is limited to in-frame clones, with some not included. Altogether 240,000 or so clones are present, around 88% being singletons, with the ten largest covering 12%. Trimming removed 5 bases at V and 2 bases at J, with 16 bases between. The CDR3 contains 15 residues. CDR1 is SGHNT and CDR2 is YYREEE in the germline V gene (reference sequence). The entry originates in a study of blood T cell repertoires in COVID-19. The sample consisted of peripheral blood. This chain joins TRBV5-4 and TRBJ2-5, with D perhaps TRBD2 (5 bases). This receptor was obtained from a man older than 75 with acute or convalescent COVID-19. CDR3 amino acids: CASSSPGLYQETQYF. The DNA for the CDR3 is TGTGCCAGCAGTTCCCCCGGACTTTATCAAGAGACCCAGTACTTC.